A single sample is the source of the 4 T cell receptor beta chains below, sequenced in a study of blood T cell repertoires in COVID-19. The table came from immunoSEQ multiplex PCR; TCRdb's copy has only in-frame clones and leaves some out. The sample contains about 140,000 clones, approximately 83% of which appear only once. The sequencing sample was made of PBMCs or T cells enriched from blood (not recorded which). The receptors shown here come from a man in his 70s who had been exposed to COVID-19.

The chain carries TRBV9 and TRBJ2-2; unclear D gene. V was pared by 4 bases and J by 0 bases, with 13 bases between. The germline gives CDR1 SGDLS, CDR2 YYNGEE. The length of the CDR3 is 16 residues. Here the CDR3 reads CASSSLGRTNTGELFF. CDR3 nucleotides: TGTGCCAGCAGCTCCCTCGGCAGGACGAACACCGGGGAGCTGTTTTTT.

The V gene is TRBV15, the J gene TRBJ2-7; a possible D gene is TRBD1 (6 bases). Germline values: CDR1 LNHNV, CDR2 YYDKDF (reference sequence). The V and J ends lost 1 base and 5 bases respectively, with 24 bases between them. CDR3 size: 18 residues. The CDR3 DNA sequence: TGTGCCACCAGCAGAGTGGCAGGGGCGAACCACGGAGGAGACGAGCAGTACTTC. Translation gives CATSRVAGANHGGDEQYF.

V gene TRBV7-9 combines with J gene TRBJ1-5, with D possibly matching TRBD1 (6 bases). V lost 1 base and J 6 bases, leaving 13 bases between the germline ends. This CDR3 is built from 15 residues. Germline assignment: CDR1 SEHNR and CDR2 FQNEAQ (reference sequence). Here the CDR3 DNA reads TGTGCCAGCAGCTTAGACAGGGCATTGAGTCAGCCCCAGCATTTT. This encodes CASSLDRALSQPQHF.

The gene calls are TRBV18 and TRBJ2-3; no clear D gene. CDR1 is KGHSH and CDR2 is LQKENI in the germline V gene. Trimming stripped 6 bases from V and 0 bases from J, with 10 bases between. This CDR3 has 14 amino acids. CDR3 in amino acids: CASSRYKSTDTQYF. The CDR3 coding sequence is TGTGCCAGCTCGCGGTACAAGAGCACAGATACGCAGTATTTT. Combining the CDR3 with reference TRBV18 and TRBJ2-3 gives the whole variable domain NAGVMQNPRHLVRRRGQEARLRCSPMKGHSHVYWYRQLPEEGLKFMVYLQKENIIDESGMPKERFSAEFPKEGPSILRIQQVVRGDSAAYFCASSRYKSTDTQYFGPGTRLTVL.